This TCR beta chain originates from a study of molecular identifiers for immune sequencing clone quantification. Study results and caveats: Effector cells had over 99% of their molecules in clones above 20 RNA copies, while naive cells had under 1%.

Both previously described methods and listed TCR primers were employed to make bulk TCR libraries. Each CDR3 protein gets one entry after TCRdb re-called the PCR reads with MiXCR. Of about 640,000 distinct CDR3 sequences in the sample, about 20% were seen once. It was from approximately 22,000 to 940,000 sorted cells, with 10%, 30% or 50% RNA, that naive CD8 libraries came. A CD8+CD4-CCR7+CD45RA+ gate was used to sort naive CD8 T cells. Germline V gives CDR1 MNHEY, CDR2 SVGEGT. The CDR3 has 13 residues. V was pared by 6 bases and J by 7 bases, with 4 bases of the junction left unmatched. Many counts were recorded for this clonotype. Its specificity is not known.

The receptor's source is a human donor in good health. Some libraries in this study had Jurkat cell RNA spiked in. The chain carries TRBV6-2 or TRBV6-3 and TRBJ1-1; the match to TRBD1 covers 11 bases. Input material: naive CD8+ T cells from blood, with Jurkat cell RNA spiked in. Subset here: FACS-sorted CD8+CD4-CCR7+CD45RA+ naive T cells. The CDR3 here is CASSEGTGGEAFF. In nucleotides, the CDR3 is TGTGCCAGCAGCGAAGGGACAGGGGGTGAAGCTTTCTTT.